Sequencing of this TCR beta chain was carried out in a study of T cells in Graves' hyperthyroidism and ophthalmopathy. Study results and limitations: A model using 13 V-J features told ophthalmopathy apart from stable hyperthyroidism. The majority of expanded thyroid clonotypes above 0.001 also appeared in blood.

Authors of the study amplified TCR beta CDR3 regions from RNA transcripts. The study used the HTBI primer set for a first-round RT-PCR of the TCR CDR3. MiXCR, run by TCRdb on the multiplex PCR reads, gives a single entry per CDR3 protein. In the table there are around 520,000 distinct CDR3 sequences, around 22% of which are singletons. The table lists this clonotype with many counts. The antigen is unknown. Exclusion followed for patients with uncontrolled infection, other autoimmune disease, pregnancy or lactation. Trimming removed 4 bases from V and 0 bases from J, with 5 bases in between. The CDR3 sequence is 12 residues long. The germline gives CDR1 SGHRS, CDR2 YFSETQ.

The sample consisted of blood. This clonotype was obtained from a woman in her thirties with Graves' ophthalmopathy. V and J are TRBV5-1 and TRBJ2-7, with D unresolved. CDR3 residues: CASSTFSYEQYF. In DNA, the CDR3 is TGCGCCAGCAGCACATTCTCCTACGAGCAGTACTTC. The complete variable domain, with remaining parts taken from reference TRBV5-1 and TRBJ2-7, reads KAGVTQTPRYLIKTRGQQVTLSCSPISGHRSVSWYQQTPGQGLQFLFEYFSETQRNKGNFPGRFSGRQFSNSRSEMNVSTLELGDSALYLCASSTFSYEQYFGPGTRLTVT.